This T cell receptor beta chain was sequenced for a study of blood T cell repertoires in COVID-19. About the research overall: Both acute and convalescent COVID-19 samples were obtained from the United States, Italy and Spain. Sample material is recorded as cDNA or gDNA derived from T cells, B-cell-depleted T cells, or PBMCs.

Trimming stripped 7 bases from V and 6 bases from J, with 19 bases between. Germline CDR1 is MNHNS and CDR2 is SASEGT. This CDR3 spans 14 amino acids. Two consecutive negative NP/OP PCR tests, clearance, or resolved symptoms defined Cohort 3 recovery. Original analysis: How many nucleated cells were present was estimated from reference gene primer amplification. Only in-frame clones appear in the TCRdb table, and some are missing; sequencing was by immunoSEQ multiplex PCR. That table supplies the V and J calls and clone size; D and trimming were determined from the DNA. Of some 150,000 clones in the sample, almost 80% were seen once.

This sequence originates from a woman aged 45 to 65 who had recovered from COVID-19. Material for sequencing was PBMCs or T cells enriched from blood (not recorded which). The V gene is TRBV6-1, the J gene TRBJ2-7, with D tentatively TRBD1 (6 bases). CDR3 coding DNA: TGTGCCAGCAATCCCAGGGGCGACAGTTCCGAGCAGTACTTC. It specifies CASNPRGDSSEQYF.